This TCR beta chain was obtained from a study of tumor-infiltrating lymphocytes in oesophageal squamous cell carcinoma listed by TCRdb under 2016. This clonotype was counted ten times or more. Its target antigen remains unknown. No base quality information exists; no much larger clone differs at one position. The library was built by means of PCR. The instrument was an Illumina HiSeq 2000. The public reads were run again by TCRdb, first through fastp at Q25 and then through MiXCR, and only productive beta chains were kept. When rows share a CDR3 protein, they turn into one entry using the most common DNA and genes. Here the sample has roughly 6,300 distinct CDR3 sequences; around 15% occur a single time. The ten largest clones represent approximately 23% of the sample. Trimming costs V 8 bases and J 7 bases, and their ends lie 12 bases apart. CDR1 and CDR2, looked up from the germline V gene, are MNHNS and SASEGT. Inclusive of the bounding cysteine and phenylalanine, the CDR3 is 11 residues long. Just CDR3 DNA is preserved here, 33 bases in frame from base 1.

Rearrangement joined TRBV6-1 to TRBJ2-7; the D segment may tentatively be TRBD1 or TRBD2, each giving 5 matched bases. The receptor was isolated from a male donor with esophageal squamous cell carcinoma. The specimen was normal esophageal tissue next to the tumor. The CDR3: CASERGREQYF. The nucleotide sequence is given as TGTGCCAGCGAGAGGGGACGGGAGCAGTACTTC.